The T cell receptor beta chain described here comes from a study of blood T cell repertoires in COVID-19. V was trimmed by 6 bases and J by 0 bases, leaving 5 bases between them. This CDR3 is built from 11 residues. CDR1 is DFQATT and CDR2 is SNEGSKA in the germline V gene (reference sequence). In the study's own analysis: By means of reference gene primer amplification, nucleated cell counts were estimated. Here immunoSEQ multiplex PCR was the method, and the copy in TCRdb shows in-frame clones only, minus some. Clone size and the V and J calls come from that table; the DNA yielded D and trimming. The sample records about 210,000 clones, roughly four fifths being singletons.

The specimen was peripheral blood. The V gene is TRBV20-1, the J gene TRBJ2-5; D remains unclear. The clonotype comes from a woman over 75 with COVID-19, enrolled during active disease. CDR3 amino acids: CSATDQETQYF. CDR3 coding DNA: TGCAGTGCCACGGACCAAGAGACCCAGTACTTC.